The rows below give T cell receptor beta chains drawn from one sample of a study of OX40 agonist ivuxolimab in advanced cancers. Data came from immunoSEQ multiplex PCR; TCRdb stores just in-frame clones and leaves some out. Of around 61,000 clones in the sample, approximately 77% were seen once. The input for sequencing was CD4+ or CD8+ T cells sorted from blood, taken in a trial of the OX40 agonist ivuxolimab. The receptors were sampled from an adult with an advanced solid tumor such as melanoma, head and neck, liver or kidney cancer. The CDR3 runs from the conserved cysteine through the conserved F or W. Fields, in order: J gene, D gene, clone size, V gene, CDR3 protein, CDR3 DNA. The D gene is left open where the match is weak. The size entry is marked missing in some rows and otherwise reads once, few, many or a size class.

j_gene: TRBJ1-1
d_gene: NA
abundance: NA
v_gene: TRBV10-3
CDR3aa: CAIKGGDTEAFF
CDR3nt: TGTGCCATCAAGGGCGGGGACACTGAAGCTTTCTTT

j_gene: TRBJ2-1
d_gene: NA
abundance: NA
v_gene: TRBV5-1
CDR3aa: CASSLFTDPISYNEQFF
CDR3nt: TGCGCCAGCAGCTTGTTTACCGATCCGATCTCCTACAATGAGCAGTTCTTC

j_gene: TRBJ2-7
d_gene: NA
abundance: NA
v_gene: TRBV27
CDR3aa: CASSPWASAYEQYF
CDR3nt: TGTGCCAGCAGCCCCTGGGCTAGCGCCTACGAGCAGTACTTC

j_gene: TRBJ2-2
d_gene: NA
abundance: NA
v_gene: TRBV12-2
CDR3aa: CASRLYPSGTDNTGELFF
CDR3nt: TGTGCAAGTCGCTTATACCCTAGCGGTACCGATAACACCGGGGAGCTGTTTTTT

j_gene: TRBJ2-1
d_gene: TRBD2
abundance: NA
v_gene: TRBV11-3
CDR3aa: CASSRASGRAYNEQFF
CDR3nt: TGTGCCAGCAGCCGGGCTAGCGGGAGGGCCTACAATGAGCAGTTCTTC

j_gene: TRBJ2-5
d_gene: NA
abundance: once
v_gene: TRBV7-9
CDR3aa: CASSYWADQETQYF
CDR3nt: TGTGCCAGCAGCTACTGGGCAGACCAAGAGACCCAGTACTTC

j_gene: TRBJ1-3
d_gene: TRBD1
abundance: NA
v_gene: TRBV30
CDR3aa: CASTTGAYSGNTIYF
CDR3nt: TGTGCCTCAACGACAGGGGCTTACTCTGGAAACACCATATATTTT

j_gene: TRBJ2-1
d_gene: NA
abundance: NA
v_gene: TRBV7-2
CDR3aa: CASTHRSRLFF
CDR3nt: TGTGCCAGCACCCACAGGAGCCGTCTGTTCTTC

j_gene: TRBJ2-7
d_gene: TRBD1
abundance: NA
v_gene: TRBV28
CDR3aa: CASRPGQGSSYEQYF
CDR3nt: TGTGCCAGCAGACCGGGACAGGGGAGCTCCTACGAGCAGTACTTC

j_gene: TRBJ2-3
d_gene: NA
abundance: NA
v_gene: TRBV29-1
CDR3aa: CGGGQLTDTQYF
CDR3nt: TGCGGGGGGGGGCAACTCACAGATACGCAGTATTTT

j_gene: TRBJ2-5
d_gene: NA
abundance: NA
v_gene: TRBV19
CDR3aa: CASSIGGETQYF
CDR3nt: TGTGCCAGTAGTATCGGAGGGGAGACCCAGTACTTC

j_gene: TRBJ1-5
d_gene: NA
abundance: NA
v_gene: TRBV30
CDR3aa: CAWSADSGLGQPQHF
CDR3nt: TGTGCCTGGAGTGCCGATTCAGGGCTAGGGCAGCCCCAGCATTTT

j_gene: TRBJ2-3
d_gene: NA
abundance: NA
v_gene: TRBV6-5
CDR3aa: CASSYGRAGGGDTQYF
CDR3nt: TGTGCCAGCAGTTACGGCCGGGCAGGGGGAGGGGATACGCAGTATTTT

j_gene: TRBJ1-1
d_gene: NA
abundance: NA
v_gene: TRBV10-3
CDR3aa: CAIRGGAGTEAFF
CDR3nt: TGTGCCATCAGGGGGGGCGCGGGGACTGAAGCTTTCTTT

j_gene: TRBJ2-5
d_gene: TRBD1
abundance: NA
v_gene: TRBV14
CDR3aa: CASSHRDRGYQETQYF
CDR3nt: TGTGCCAGCAGCCATCGTGACAGGGGCTACCAAGAGACCCAGTACTTC

j_gene: TRBJ2-3
d_gene: NA
abundance: NA
v_gene: TRBV7-9
CDR3aa: CASTGTGDTQYF
CDR3nt: TGTGCCAGCACCGGGACTGGGGATACGCAGTATTTT

j_gene: TRBJ2-5
d_gene: NA
abundance: once
v_gene: TRBV7-2
CDR3aa: CASSSPRGTETQYF
CDR3nt: TGTGCCAGCAGCTCCCCTAGGGGTACTGAGACCCAGTACTTC

j_gene: TRBJ2-5
d_gene: NA
abundance: NA
v_gene: TRBV14
CDR3aa: CASSQGWTAYQETQYF
CDR3nt: TGTGCCAGCAGCCAAGGGTGGACTGCGTACCAAGAGACCCAGTACTTC

j_gene: TRBJ2-2
d_gene: NA
abundance: NA
v_gene: TRBV11-2
CDR3aa: CASSFGGTGELFF
CDR3nt: TGTGCCAGCAGCTTCGGGGGCACCGGGGAGCTGTTTTTT

j_gene: TRBJ2-3
d_gene: TRBD1
abundance: NA
v_gene: TRBV10-3
CDR3aa: CAISRQGSSTDTQYF
CDR3nt: TGTGCCATCAGTCGACAGGGGAGTAGCACAGATACGCAGTATTTT

j_gene: TRBJ2-7
d_gene: TRBD1
abundance: NA
v_gene: TRBV19
CDR3aa: CASSRSSGQPTYEQYF
CDR3nt: TGTGCCAGTAGTCGTTCTTCGGGACAGCCCACCTACGAGCAGTACTTC

j_gene: TRBJ2-1
d_gene: NA
abundance: NA
v_gene: TRBV18
CDR3aa: CASSPSAGDNEQFF
CDR3nt: TGTGCCAGCTCGCCCTCCGCCGGGGACAATGAGCAGTTCTTC

j_gene: TRBJ2-1
d_gene: TRBD1
abundance: NA
v_gene: TRBV27
CDR3aa: CASSRQGFEQFF
CDR3nt: TGTGCCAGCAGTAGACAGGGATTTGAGCAGTTCTTC

j_gene: TRBJ2-2
d_gene: NA
abundance: NA
v_gene: TRBV2
CDR3aa: CASTPRETANTGELFF
CDR3nt: TGTGCCAGCACCCCGCGAGAGACGGCAAACACCGGGGAGCTGTTTTTT

j_gene: TRBJ1-6
d_gene: NA
abundance: once
v_gene: TRBV28
CDR3aa: CASRNRVNSPLHF
CDR3nt: TGTGCCAGCAGGAACAGGGTCAATTCACCCCTCCACTTT

j_gene: TRBJ1-5
d_gene: NA
abundance: NA
v_gene: TRBV5-6
CDR3aa: CASSLFSEGSNQPQHF
CDR3nt: TGTGCCAGCAGCTTATTTTCAGAAGGATCAAATCAGCCCCAGCATTTT

j_gene: TRBJ2-5
d_gene: NA
abundance: NA
v_gene: TRBV10-1
CDR3aa: CASSDRRSRGTQYF
CDR3nt: TGCGCCAGCAGTGATAGGCGCAGCCGCGGGACCCAGTACTTC

j_gene: TRBJ2-3
d_gene: NA
abundance: NA
v_gene: TRBV5-4
CDR3aa: CASSPTSSDTQYF
CDR3nt: TGTGCCAGCAGCCCTACTAGCTCAGATACGCAGTATTTT

j_gene: TRBJ2-1
d_gene: NA
abundance: NA
v_gene: TRBV11-1
CDR3aa: CASGAGGYNEQFF
CDR3nt: TGTGCCAGCGGGGCTGGAGGATACAATGAGCAGTTCTTC

j_gene: TRBJ1-1
d_gene: NA
abundance: NA
v_gene: TRBV5-1
CDR3aa: CASSLRTSTEAFF
CDR3nt: TGCGCCAGCAGCTTGAGGACCAGTACTGAAGCTTTCTTT

j_gene: TRBJ1-1
d_gene: TRBD1
abundance: NA
v_gene: TRBV7-2
CDR3aa: CASSSQTGPRLGNTEAFF
CDR3nt: TGTGCCAGCAGCTCCCAGACAGGGCCCCGATTAGGGAACACTGAAGCTTTCTTT

j_gene: TRBJ2-2
d_gene: NA
abundance: NA
v_gene: TRBV21-1
CDR3aa: CASSKGRYTGELFF
CDR3nt: TGTGCCAGCAGCAAGGGTAGGTACACCGGGGAGCTGTTTTTT

j_gene: TRBJ2-1
d_gene: NA
abundance: NA
v_gene: TRBV6-5
CDR3aa: CASSYSRGGGNEQFF
CDR3nt: TGTGCCAGCAGTTACTCGCGGGGTGGGGGCAATGAGCAGTTCTTC